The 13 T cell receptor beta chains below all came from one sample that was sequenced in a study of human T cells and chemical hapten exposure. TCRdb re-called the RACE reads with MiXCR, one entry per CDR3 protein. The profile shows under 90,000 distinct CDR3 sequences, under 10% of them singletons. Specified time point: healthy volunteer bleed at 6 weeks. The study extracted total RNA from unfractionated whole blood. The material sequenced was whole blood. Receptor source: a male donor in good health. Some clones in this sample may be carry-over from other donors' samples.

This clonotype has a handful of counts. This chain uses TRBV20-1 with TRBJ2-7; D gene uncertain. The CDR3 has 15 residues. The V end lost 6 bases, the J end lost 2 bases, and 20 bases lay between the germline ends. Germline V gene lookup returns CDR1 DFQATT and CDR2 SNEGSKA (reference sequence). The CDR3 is CSASISTPAPYEQYF. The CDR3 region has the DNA TGCAGTGCCAGCATATCCACCCCGGCCCCCTACGAGCAGTACTTC.

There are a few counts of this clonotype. CDR3 loop: CASTLRESNQPQHF. The CDR3 nucleotides are TGTGCCAGCACCCTGAGGGAGAGCAATCAGCCCCAGCATTTT. The chain joins TRBV7-8 to TRBJ1-5; D gene uncertain. The CDR3 runs to 14 residues. Trimming pared 7 bases from V and 1 base from J, leaving 11 bases between. Germline V gives CDR1 SGHVS, CDR2 FQNEAQ.

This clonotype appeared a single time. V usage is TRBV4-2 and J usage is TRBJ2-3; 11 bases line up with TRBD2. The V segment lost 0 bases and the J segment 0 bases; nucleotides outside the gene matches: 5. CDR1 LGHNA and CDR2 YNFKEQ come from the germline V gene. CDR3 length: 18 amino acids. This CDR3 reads CASSQEIAGGPSTDTQYF. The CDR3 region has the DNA TGTGCCAGCAGCCAAGAAATAGCGGGGGGGCCCAGCACAGATACGCAGTATTTT.

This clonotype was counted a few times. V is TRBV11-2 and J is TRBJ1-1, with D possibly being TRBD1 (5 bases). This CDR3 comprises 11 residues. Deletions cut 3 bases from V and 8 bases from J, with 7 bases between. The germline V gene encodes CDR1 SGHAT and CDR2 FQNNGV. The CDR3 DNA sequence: TGTGCCAGCAGCTTCAAGGGGGAAGCTTTCTTT. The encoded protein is CASSFKGEAFF.

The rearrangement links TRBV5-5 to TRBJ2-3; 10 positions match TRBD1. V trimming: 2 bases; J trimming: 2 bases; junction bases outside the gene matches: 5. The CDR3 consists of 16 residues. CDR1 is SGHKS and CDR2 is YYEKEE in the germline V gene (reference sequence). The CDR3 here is CASSLQTGGNTDTQYF. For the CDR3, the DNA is TGTGCCAGCAGCTTACAGACAGGGGGCAACACAGATACGCAGTATTTT.

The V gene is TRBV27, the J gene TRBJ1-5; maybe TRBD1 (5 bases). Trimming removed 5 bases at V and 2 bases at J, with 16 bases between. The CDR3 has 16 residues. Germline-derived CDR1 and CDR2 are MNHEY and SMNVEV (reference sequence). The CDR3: CASSHEGGGGNQPQHF. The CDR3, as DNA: TGTGCCAGCAGTCACGAGGGAGGAGGGGGCAATCAGCCCCAGCATTTT.

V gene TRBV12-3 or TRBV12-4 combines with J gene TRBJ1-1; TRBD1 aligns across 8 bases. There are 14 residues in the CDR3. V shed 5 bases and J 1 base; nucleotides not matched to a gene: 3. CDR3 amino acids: CASSPGQANTEAFF. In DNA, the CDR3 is TGTGCCAGCAGTCCGGGACAGGCGAACACTGAAGCTTTCTTT.

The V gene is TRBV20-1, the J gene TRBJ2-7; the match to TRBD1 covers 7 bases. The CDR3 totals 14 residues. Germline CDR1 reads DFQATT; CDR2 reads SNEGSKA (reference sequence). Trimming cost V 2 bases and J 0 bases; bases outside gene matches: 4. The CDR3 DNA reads TGCAGTGCTAGAAGGGACAGCCGCTCCTACGAGCAGTACTTC. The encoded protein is CSARRDSRSYEQYF.

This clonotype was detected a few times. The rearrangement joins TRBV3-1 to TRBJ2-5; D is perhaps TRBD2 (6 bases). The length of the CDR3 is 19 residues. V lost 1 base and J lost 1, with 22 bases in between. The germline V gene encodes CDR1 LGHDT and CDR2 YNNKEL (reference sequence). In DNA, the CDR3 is TGTGCCAGCAGCCAAGCCGGAGGGGAACAAGGGCAAAGCCAAGAGACCCAGTACTTC. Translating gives CASSQAGGEQGQSQETQYF.

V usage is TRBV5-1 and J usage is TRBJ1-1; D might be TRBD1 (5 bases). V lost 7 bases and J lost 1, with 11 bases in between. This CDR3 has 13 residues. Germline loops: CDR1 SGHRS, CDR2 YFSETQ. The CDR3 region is CASLAGPNTEAFF. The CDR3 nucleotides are TGCGCCAGCCTGGCAGGGCCGAACACTGAAGCTTTCTTT.

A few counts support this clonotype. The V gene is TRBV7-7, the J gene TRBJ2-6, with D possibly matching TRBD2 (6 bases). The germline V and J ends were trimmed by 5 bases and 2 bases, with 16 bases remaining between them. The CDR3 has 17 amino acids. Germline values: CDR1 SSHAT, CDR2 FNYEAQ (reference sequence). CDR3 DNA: TGTGCCAGCAGCGCGCCTGGTTGGGAGGCTGGGGCCAACGTCCTGACTTTC. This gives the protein CASSAPGWEAGANVLTF.

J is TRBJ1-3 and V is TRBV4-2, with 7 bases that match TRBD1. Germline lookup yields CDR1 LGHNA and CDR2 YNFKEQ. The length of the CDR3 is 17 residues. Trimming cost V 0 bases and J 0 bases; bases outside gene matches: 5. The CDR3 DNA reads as TGTGCCAGCAGCCAAGACTGGCAGGGGGTCTCTGGAAACACCATATATTTT. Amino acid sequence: CASSQDWQGVSGNTIYF.

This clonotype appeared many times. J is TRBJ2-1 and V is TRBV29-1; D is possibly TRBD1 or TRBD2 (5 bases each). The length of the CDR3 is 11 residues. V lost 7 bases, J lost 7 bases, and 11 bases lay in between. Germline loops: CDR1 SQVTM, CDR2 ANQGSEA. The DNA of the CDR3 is TGCAGCGCCTGGGGACGAAATGAGCAGTTCTTC. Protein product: CSAWGRNEQFF.